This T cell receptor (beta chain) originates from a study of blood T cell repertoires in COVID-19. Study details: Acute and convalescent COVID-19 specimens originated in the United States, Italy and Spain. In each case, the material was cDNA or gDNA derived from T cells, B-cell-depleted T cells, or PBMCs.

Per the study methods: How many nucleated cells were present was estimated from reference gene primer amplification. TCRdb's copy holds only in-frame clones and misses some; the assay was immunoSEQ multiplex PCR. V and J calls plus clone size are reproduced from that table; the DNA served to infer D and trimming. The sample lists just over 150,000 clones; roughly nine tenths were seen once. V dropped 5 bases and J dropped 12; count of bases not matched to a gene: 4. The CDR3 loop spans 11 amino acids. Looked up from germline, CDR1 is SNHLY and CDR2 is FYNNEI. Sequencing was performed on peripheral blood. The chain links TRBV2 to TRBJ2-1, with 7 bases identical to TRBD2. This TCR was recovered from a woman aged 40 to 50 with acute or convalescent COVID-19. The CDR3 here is CASSRTRRQFF. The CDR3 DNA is TGTGCCAGCAGTCGGACTAGGAGGCAGTTCTTC.